This is a list of T cell receptor beta chains from one sample in a study of OX40 agonist ivuxolimab in advanced cancers. The repertoire was sequenced with immunoSEQ multiplex PCR; TCRdb's copy has only in-frame clones and lacks some. The sample consists of some 60,000 clones, 75% to 90% of them appearing once. The sample in question was CD4+ or CD8+ T cells sorted from blood, obtained in a trial of the OX40 agonist ivuxolimab. The source of these receptors is an adult with an advanced solid tumor such as melanoma, head and neck, liver or kidney cancer. Each CDR3 is given with its conserved first and last residue. The order of the fields is J gene, D gene, V gene, clone size, CDR3 DNA, CDR3 protein. A D gene is named only where the DNA matches it firmly. Rows give clone size only sometimes, using once, few, many, or a class for an expanded clone.

j_call: TRBJ2-7
d_call: -
v_call: TRBV5-1
clone_size: -
cdr3_nt: TGCGCCAGCAGCTTGATGCGGGACTCCTACGAGCAGTACTTC
cdr3_aa: CASSLMRDSYEQYF

j_call: TRBJ2-6
d_call: -
v_call: TRBV7-3
clone_size: -
cdr3_nt: TGTGCCAGCAGCTTGACAGGCGGGCAGCCTGGGGCCAACGTCCTGACTTTC
cdr3_aa: CASSLTGGQPGANVLTF

j_call: TRBJ2-2
d_call: -
v_call: TRBV14
clone_size: once
cdr3_nt: TGTGCCAGCAGCAAACAGGGACGCACCGGGGAGCTGTTTTTT
cdr3_aa: CASSKQGRTGELFF

j_call: TRBJ2-2
d_call: -
v_call: TRBV7-3
clone_size: once
cdr3_nt: TGTGCCAGCAGCTTATTCGGAACAGGGTCGAACACCGGGGAGCTGTTTTTT
cdr3_aa: CASSLFGTGSNTGELFF

j_call: TRBJ2-7
d_call: -
v_call: TRBV20-1
clone_size: few
cdr3_nt: TGCAGTGCTACCAGCGGATACGAGCAGTACTTC
cdr3_aa: CSATSGYEQYF

j_call: TRBJ2-1
d_call: -
v_call: TRBV6-6
clone_size: -
cdr3_nt: TGTGCCAGCAGTTCCTCCGGGGGCGGTGAGCAGTTCTTC
cdr3_aa: CASSSSGGGEQFF

j_call: TRBJ2-5
d_call: TRBD2
v_call: TRBV30
clone_size: many
cdr3_nt: TGTGCCAGCGATCCCGGGACTAGCGGGGGAGAGACCCAGTACTTC
cdr3_aa: CASDPGTSGGETQYF

j_call: TRBJ2-7
d_call: -
v_call: TRBV11-2
clone_size: -
cdr3_nt: TGTGCCAGCAGCTATCACTACGATCCCGACTACGAGCAGTACTTC
cdr3_aa: CASSYHYDPDYEQYF

j_call: TRBJ2-7
d_call: -
v_call: TRBV27
clone_size: -
cdr3_nt: TGTGCCAGCCGTGTCCCCGGGGGCCCCAGAGAGCAGTACTTC
cdr3_aa: CASRVPGGPREQYF

j_call: TRBJ2-7
d_call: TRBD1
v_call: TRBV11-2
clone_size: -
cdr3_nt: TGTGCCAGCAGCTTACATCCCCCGGGACAGGGGACCGAGCAGTACTTC
cdr3_aa: CASSLHPPGQGTEQYF

j_call: TRBJ2-5
d_call: TRBD2
v_call: TRBV11-1
clone_size: -
cdr3_nt: TGTGCCAGCAGCTTAGGGGGACTAGTCGGCGGACAAGAGACCCAGTACTTC
cdr3_aa: CASSLGGLVGGQETQYF

j_call: TRBJ2-3
d_call: TRBD1
v_call: TRBV7-9
clone_size: -
cdr3_nt: TGTGCCAGCAGCTTATTCCCAGGGGGCGAGGCGGATACGCAGTATTTT
cdr3_aa: CASSLFPGGEADTQYF

j_call: TRBJ1-2
d_call: TRBD1
v_call: TRBV27
clone_size: -
cdr3_nt: TGTGCCAGCAGTTTGGACGGGACAGGATTCTATGGCTACACCTTC
cdr3_aa: CASSLDGTGFYGYTF

j_call: TRBJ1-1
d_call: -
v_call: TRBV7-2
clone_size: -
cdr3_nt: TGTGCCAGCAGCTTGCGAACGAACACTGAAGCTTTCTTT
cdr3_aa: CASSLRTNTEAFF

j_call: TRBJ2-5
d_call: TRBD2
v_call: TRBV4-1
clone_size: -
cdr3_nt: TGCGCCAGCAGCCACCCTAGCGGGAGCGGGGAGACCCAGTACTTC
cdr3_aa: CASSHPSGSGETQYF

j_call: TRBJ2-1
d_call: -
v_call: TRBV11-2
clone_size: -
cdr3_nt: TGTGCCAGCAGCTCCCCCCGTGGAGTCGGTGAGCAGTTCTTC
cdr3_aa: CASSSPRGVGEQFF

j_call: TRBJ1-5
d_call: -
v_call: TRBV28
clone_size: -
cdr3_nt: TGTGCCAGCAGTTTATCCCGCCTCGGGCCCCAGCATTTT
cdr3_aa: CASSLSRLGPQHF

j_call: TRBJ1-5
d_call: -
v_call: TRBV10-3
clone_size: -
cdr3_nt: TGTGCCATCAGTGAATCACAGGGTAACCAGCCCCAGCATTTT
cdr3_aa: CAISESQGNQPQHF

j_call: TRBJ2-1
d_call: TRBD2
v_call: TRBV15
clone_size: -
cdr3_nt: TGTGCCACCAGCAGAGATAGGGGCGGGAGGGCTGGTAATGAGCAGTTCTTC
cdr3_aa: CATSRDRGGRAGNEQFF

j_call: TRBJ2-7
d_call: TRBD1
v_call: TRBV19
clone_size: -
cdr3_nt: TGTGCCACAACGACAGGGGGACTCTACGAGCAGTACTTC
cdr3_aa: CATTTGGLYEQYF

j_call: TRBJ2-3
d_call: -
v_call: TRBV30
clone_size: -
cdr3_nt: TGTGCCTGGGACAGGAACACAGATACGCAGTATTTT
cdr3_aa: CAWDRNTDTQYF